This T cell receptor (beta chain) was identified during a study of cytomegalovirus exposure and HLA in healthy donors. Unmatched junction bases numbered 11, after V lost 7 bases and J lost 0 bases. The CDR3 totals 15 residues. Germline V lookup: CDR1 GTSNPN, CDR2 SVGIG (reference sequence). PCR used 60 Vbeta primers and 13 Jbeta primers. Clones were sequenced by immunoSEQ multiplex PCR, and TCRdb holds only the in-frame ones, with some missing. This sample has some 190,000 clones; 77% occur once, and the top ten carry roughly 1.4%. The clonotype comes from a man aged 18 to 35 in good health and CMV-seronegative. Sequenced sample: PBMCs. V is TRBV30 and J is TRBJ1-1; 7 bases agree with TRBD1. CDR3 loop: CALDRDHGMNTEAFF. The DNA of the CDR3 is TGTGCCTTAGACAGGGATCACGGAATGAACACTGAAGCTTTCTTT.